This is a list of T cell receptor beta chains from one sample in a study of blood T cell repertoires in COVID-19. Here immunoSEQ multiplex PCR was the method, and the copy in TCRdb shows in-frame clones only, minus some. This table holds 130,000 to 150,000 clones, roughly 80% found once. Sequenced material: peripheral blood. All receptors come from a human donor in a cohort sampled during active COVID-19. The CDR3 runs from the conserved cysteine through the conserved F or W.

length: 15
V: TRBV27
J: TRBJ1-2
CDR3: CASSLYPGGNYGYTF

length: 17
V: TRBV18
J: TRBJ1-2
CDR3: CASSPPQVGDSNYGYTF

length: 15
V: TRBV11-1
J: TRBJ2-1
CDR3: CASSFRKGQYNEQFF

length: 13
V: TRBV2
J: TRBJ2-1
CDR3: CASGRLAGAPLFF

length: 14
V: TRBV19
J: TRBJ1-2
CDR3: CATTDRATVYGYTF

length: 17
V: TRBV7-6
J: TRBJ2-2
CDR3: CASRGFPGQGSTGELFF

length: 15
V: TRBV5-4
J: TRBJ2-7
CDR3: CASSPRAGAEGEQYF

length: 15
V: TRBV5-1
J: TRBJ2-5
CDR3: CASSTGPLGEETQYF

length: 15
V: TRBV7-9
J: TRBJ2-1
CDR3: CASSLLQGAENEQFF

length: 15
V: TRBV5-1
J: TRBJ1-1
CDR3: CASSWGDRVNTEAFF

length: 17
V: TRBV7-8
J: TRBJ2-5
CDR3: CASSRLGTSALQETQYF

length: 15
V: TRBV5-1
J: TRBJ2-2
CDR3: CASSLDPGRTGELFF

length: 12
V: TRBV7-8
J: TRBJ1-2
CDR3: CASSSPPGSYTF

length: 14
V: TRBV6-5
J: TRBJ1-6
CDR3: CASSPQFYNSPLHF

length: 12
V: TRBV24-1
J: TRBJ2-2
CDR3: CATGRVPGELFF

length: 13
V: TRBV30
J: TRBJ1-2
CDR3: CAWSQRSNYGYTF

length: 13
V: TRBV5-4
J: TRBJ2-2
CDR3: CASSLPGTGELFF

length: 15
V: TRBV4-1
J: TRBJ2-7
CDR3: CASSHWGGLDYEQYF

length: 15
V: TRBV6-2/TRBV6-3
J: TRBJ2-6
CDR3: CASSPRGSGANVLTF

length: 13
V: TRBV3-1/TRBV3-2
J: TRBJ2-5
CDR3: CASSLRAQETQYF

length: 15
V: TRBV15
J: TRBJ1-1
CDR3: CATSRGDRGILEAFF

length: 17
V: TRBV2
J: TRBJ1-3
CDR3: CASSLRRGTGGGNTIYF

length: 14
V: TRBV11-2
J: TRBJ2-3
CDR3: CASSLGFIAQFPVF

length: 15
V: TRBV14
J: TRBJ1-4
CDR3: CASSRGGGTNEKLFF

length: 13
V: TRBV19
J: TRBJ1-5
CDR3: CASSRNSGEPQHF